These 10 T cell receptor beta chains share one sample of origin, sequenced in a study of T cell changes during pregnancy in multiple sclerosis. Here immunoSEQ multiplex PCR was the method, and the copy in TCRdb shows in-frame clones only, minus some. The sample includes tens of thousands of clones, around nine tenths of them seen just once. Here the sequenced sample was CD4+ T cells from peripheral blood mononuclear cells, taken in the third trimester of pregnancy. The receptors come from a female donor in good health, enrolled as a control in a pregnancy study.

J is TRBJ2-2 and V is TRBV6-4; D may be TRBD2 (6 bases). Germline V CDR1 and CDR2: MRHNA, SNTAGT. The CDR3 is made up of 16 amino acids. The ends were cut back, 0 bases at V and 1 base at J, with 9 bases in the middle. As DNA, the CDR3 is TGTGCCAGCAGTGACTCGGATAGCGGGAACACCGGGGAGCTGTTTTTT. It is translated as CASSDSDSGNTGELFF.

This rearrangement joins TRBV19 to TRBJ2-5, with 7 bases that match TRBD2. CDR3 length: 13 residues. The germline V gene encodes CDR1 LNHDA and CDR2 SQIVND (reference sequence). Trimming took 7 bases from V and 5 from J; bases not matched to a gene: 7. The CDR3 DNA reads as TGTGCCAGTATGGGGGGGGTACCGGAGACCCAGTACTTC. Translating gives CASMGGVPETQYF.

V gene TRBV20-1 combines with J gene TRBJ2-7; D is ambiguous. Trimming took 0 bases from V and 5 from J, leaving 5 bases between them. The CDR3 has 11 residues. Germline V gene data show CDR1 as DFQATT and CDR2 as SNEGSKA (reference sequence). The chain's CDR3 is CSARDRDEQYF. CDR3 nucleotide sequence: TGCAGTGCTAGAGATCGAGACGAGCAGTACTTC.

The chain joins TRBV11-3 to TRBJ2-1, with 7 bases fitting TRBD2. The CDR3 length is 14 residues. Germline V gives CDR1 SGHNT, CDR2 YENEEA. J was trimmed by 7 bases and V by 1 base; bases with no gene match: 4. The CDR3 bases are TGTGCCAGCAGCTTAGCTAGCGGAGAGAATGAGCAGTTCTTC. Protein sequence: CASSLASGENEQFF.

The rearrangement joins TRBV5-1 to TRBJ1-1; TRBD1 matches 8 bases. After removal of 3 bases from V and 0 bases from J, the junction contained 10 bases not matched to a gene. This CDR3 has 17 amino acids. Germline V gene lookup returns CDR1 SGHRS and CDR2 YFSETQ. This CDR3 reads CASSWGYRGKMNTEAFF. The CDR3 nucleotides are TGCGCCAGCAGCTGGGGTTACAGGGGGAAAATGAACACTGAAGCTTTCTTT.

The rearrangement uses TRBV7-8 and TRBJ2-2, with TRBD1 as a possible D gene (5 bases). Trimming cost V 2 bases and J 1 base, with 17 bases left between them. Germline V gene sequence: CDR1 SGHVS, CDR2 FQNEAQ. This CDR3 contains 18 residues. The CDR3 spells CASSLFSDIQVNTGELFF. CDR3 coding DNA: TGTGCCAGCAGCTTATTCTCGGACATACAAGTGAACACCGGGGAGCTGTTTTTT.

The chain combines TRBV6-5 with TRBJ2-7, with D perhaps matching TRBD2 (6 bases). Trimming shortened V by 5 bases and J by 5 bases, and 13 bases separated the two germline ends. This CDR3 is 13 amino acids long. Germline V gene lookup returns CDR1 MNHEY and CDR2 SVGAGI. CDR3 sequence: CASSQGGVHEQYF. CDR3 coding DNA: TGTGCCAGCAGTCAGGGCGGGGTCCACGAGCAGTACTTC.

The V and J genes are TRBV6-1 and TRBJ1-2; D perhaps matches TRBD1 (5 bases). CDR1 and CDR2 from the germline V gene are MNHNS and SASEGT. The CDR3 runs 15 residues. Trimming removed 5 bases at V and 4 bases at J, with 17 bases between. The CDR3 loop is CASSSGYRGGYGYTF. The CDR3 DNA follows: TGTGCCAGCAGTTCCGGATATAGGGGTGGCTATGGCTACACCTTC.

The V and J genes are TRBV16 and TRBJ2-6, with D unclear. Trimming shortened V by 1 base and J by 0 bases, and 7 bases separated the two germline ends. The germline gives CDR1 KGHSY, CDR2 FQNENV. This CDR3 is built from 16 residues. The CDR3 DNA follows: TGTGCCAGCAGCCAATTGGCCCGCTCTGGGGCCAACGTCCTGACTTTC. Translated, it gives CASSQLARSGANVLTF.

This sequence joins TRBV27 and TRBJ1-1; 8 bases map to TRBD1. V trimming: 1 base; J trimming: 1 base; junction bases outside the gene matches: 5. CDR1 and CDR2 (germline): MNHEY, SMNVEV (reference sequence). CDR3 length: 16 residues. The CDR3 loop is CASSLYTGGSNTEAFF. CDR3 nucleotide sequence: TGTGCCAGCAGTTTATATACAGGGGGTTCGAACACTGAAGCTTTCTTT.